Sequencing of this T cell receptor (beta chain) was carried out in a study of beta chain features in type 1 diabetes. For the study at large: Patients were similar to healthy donors in age and gender (as well as in cell yields).

Germline values: CDR1 LGHNA, CDR2 YSLEER. V lost 0 bases, J lost 4 bases, and 13 bases lay in between. The CDR3 has 15 amino acids. Sequenced material consisted of expressed TCRB transcripts (all of the isolated RNA was reverse transcribed). Produced via immunoSEQ multiplex PCR; TCRdb's table is partial and in-frame only. The table records around 56,000 clones, roughly half of them present only once. This clone was detected only a few times. The antigen remains unidentified. Researchers reported sorting CD4+ naive, central memory, regulatory and stem cell-like memory cells via CD45RO/CCR7/CD25/CD127/CD95/CD27. Study conclusions and caveats: When Type 1 diabetes patients were examined, their TCRB CDR3s proved moderately but significantly shorter in all four CD4+ subsets. High-TCR-expressing cells could be over-represented by cDNA sequencing. Whether TCRB rearrangement is influenced by HLA type was left unresolved in this analysis.

The chain carries TRBV4-3 and TRBJ2-7; D remains unclear. Sequenced: Tregs from blood. The TCR comes from a woman in her forties with type 1 diabetes. The chain's CDR3 is CASSQEYSLIYEQYF. CDR3 DNA: TGCGCCAGCAGCCAAGAGTACAGCCTTATTTACGAGCAGTACTTC.